The T cell receptor beta chain described here comes from a study of blood T cell repertoires in COVID-19. Study-level background: The study drew acute and convalescent COVID-19 samples from the United States, Italy and Spain. T cells, B-cell-depleted T cells, or PBMCs provided the cDNA or gDNA that served as material.

The CDR3 extends over 15 amino acids. V dropped 4 bases and J dropped 0 bases, with 10 bases sitting between them. Per the germline V gene, CDR1 is MNHEY and CDR2 is SVGEGT. As handled by the study authors: Quantification of nucleated cells was approximated via reference gene primer amplification. Only in-frame clones appear in the TCRdb table, and some are missing; sequencing was by immunoSEQ multiplex PCR. The V and J calls and the clone size are those of that table, but D and trimming were determined from the DNA. The sample lists about 80,000 clones; about 80% were seen once. The rearrangement joins TRBV6-2 or TRBV6-3 to TRBJ1-5; D might be TRBD1 (6 bases). The clonotype originates from an elderly man with acute or convalescent COVID-19. Sample: peripheral blood. CDR3 sequence: CASSFGQNSNQPQHF. The CDR3 DNA follows: TGTGCCAGCAGTTTCGGACAGAATAGCAATCAGCCCCAGCATTTT.